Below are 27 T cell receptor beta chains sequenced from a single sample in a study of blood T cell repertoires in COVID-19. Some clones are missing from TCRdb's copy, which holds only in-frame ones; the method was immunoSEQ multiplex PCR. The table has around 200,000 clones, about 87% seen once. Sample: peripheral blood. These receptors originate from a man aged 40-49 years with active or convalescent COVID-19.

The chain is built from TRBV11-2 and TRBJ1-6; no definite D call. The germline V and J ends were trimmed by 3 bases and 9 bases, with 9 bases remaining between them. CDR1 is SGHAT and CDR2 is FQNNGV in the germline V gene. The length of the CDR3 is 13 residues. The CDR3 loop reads CASSLALSSPLHF. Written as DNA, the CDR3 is TGTGCCAGCAGCTTGGCCCTCAGTTCACCCCTCCACTTT.

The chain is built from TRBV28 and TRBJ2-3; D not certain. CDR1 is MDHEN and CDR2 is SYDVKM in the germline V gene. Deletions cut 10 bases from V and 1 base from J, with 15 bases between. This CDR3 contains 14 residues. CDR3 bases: TGTGCCACCCACGCCGTCCGAGGCACAGATACGCAGTATTTT. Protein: CATHAVRGTDTQYF.

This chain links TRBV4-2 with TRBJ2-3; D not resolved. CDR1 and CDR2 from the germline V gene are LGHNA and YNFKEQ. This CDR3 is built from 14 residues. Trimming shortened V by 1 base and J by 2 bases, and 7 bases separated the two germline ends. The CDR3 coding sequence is TGTGCCAGCAGCCAAGGGAGCCCCACAGATACGCAGTATTTT. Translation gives CASSQGSPTDTQYF.

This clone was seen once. CDR3 nucleotide sequence: TGTGCCAGCAGCTTGAAATCGACAGGGGGCTACGAGCAGTACTTC. This codes for CASSLKSTGGYEQYF. The rearrangement uses TRBV5-4 and TRBJ2-7, with 9 bases matching TRBD1. V was clipped by 1 base and J by 3 bases; unmatched bases: 5. The germline V gene has CDR1 SGHNT and CDR2 YYREEE (reference sequence). The CDR3 spans 15 residues.

CDR3 region: CAIGTSGALSADTQYF. As DNA, the CDR3 is TGTGCCATCGGGACTAGCGGGGCCCTGTCCGCAGATACGCAGTATTTT. The J gene is TRBJ2-3, the V gene TRBV10-3; 13 positions match TRBD2. This CDR3 is 16 amino acids long. V dropped 8 bases and J dropped 4; count of bases not matched to a gene: 9. From germline, CDR1 is ENHRY and CDR2 SYGVKD.

Here the CDR3 reads CASSQEGGPSRPSYNEQFF. In DNA, the CDR3 is TGCGCCAGCAGCCAAGAAGGCGGGCCTAGCCGGCCCTCCTACAATGAGCAGTTCTTC. The genes are TRBV4-1 and TRBJ2-1; perhaps TRBD2 as D (5 bases). Trimming removed 0 bases from V and 0 bases from J, with 18 bases in between. Germline CDR1 MGHRA, CDR2 YSYEKL. CDR3 length: 19 residues.

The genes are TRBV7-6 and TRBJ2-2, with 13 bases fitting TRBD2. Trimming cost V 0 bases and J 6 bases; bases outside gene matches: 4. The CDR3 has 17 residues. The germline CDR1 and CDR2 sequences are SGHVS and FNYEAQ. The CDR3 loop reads CASSLATSGGTPGELFF. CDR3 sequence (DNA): TGTGCCAGCAGCTTAGCGACTAGCGGGGGGACGCCCGGGGAGCTGTTTTTT.

CDR3 sequence reads: CASSPGPGIGSLDTQYF. As DNA, the CDR3 is TGTGCCAGCAGCCCAGGACCCGGGATAGGGAGTTTAGATACGCAGTATTTT. This chain joins TRBV7-3 and TRBJ2-3, with D maybe TRBD2 (5 bases). The germline V and J ends were trimmed by 5 bases and 5 bases, with 23 bases remaining between them. CDR3 length: 17 residues. Germline lookup yields CDR1 SGHTA and CDR2 FQGTGA.

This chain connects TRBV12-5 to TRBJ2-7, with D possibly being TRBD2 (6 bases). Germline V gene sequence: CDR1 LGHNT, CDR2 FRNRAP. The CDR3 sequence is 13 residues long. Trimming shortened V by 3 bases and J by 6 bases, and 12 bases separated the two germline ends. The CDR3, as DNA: TGTGCTAGTGGTTTAACCGGGACTTCCGAGCAGTACTTC. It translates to CASGLTGTSEQYF.

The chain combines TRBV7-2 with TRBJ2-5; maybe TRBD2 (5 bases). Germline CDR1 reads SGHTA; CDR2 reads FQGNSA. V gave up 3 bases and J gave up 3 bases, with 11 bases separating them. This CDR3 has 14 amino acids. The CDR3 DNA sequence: TGTGCCAGCAGCTTTTGGGCAGCGGAAGAGACCCAGTACTTC. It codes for CASSFWAAEETQYF. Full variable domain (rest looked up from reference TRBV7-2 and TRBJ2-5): GAGVSQSPSNKVTEKGKDVELRCDPISGHTALYWYRQSLGQGLEFLIYFQGNSAPDKSGLPSDRFSAERTGGSVSTLTIQRTQQEDSAVYLCASSFWAAEETQYFGPGTRLLVL.

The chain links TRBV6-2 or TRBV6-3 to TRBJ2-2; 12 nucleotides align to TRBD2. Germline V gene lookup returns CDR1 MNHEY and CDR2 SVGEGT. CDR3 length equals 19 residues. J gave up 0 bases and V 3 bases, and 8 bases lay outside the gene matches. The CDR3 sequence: CASSYPTSGGTPNTGELFF. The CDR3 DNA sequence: TGTGCCAGCAGTTATCCTACTAGCGGGGGGACCCCGAACACCGGGGAGCTGTTTTTT.

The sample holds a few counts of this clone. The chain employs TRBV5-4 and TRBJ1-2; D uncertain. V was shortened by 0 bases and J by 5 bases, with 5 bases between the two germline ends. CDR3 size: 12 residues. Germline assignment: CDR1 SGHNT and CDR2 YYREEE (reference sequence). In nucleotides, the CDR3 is TGTGCCAGCAGCTTGGATAGTTATGGCTACACCTTC. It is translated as CASSLDSYGYTF.

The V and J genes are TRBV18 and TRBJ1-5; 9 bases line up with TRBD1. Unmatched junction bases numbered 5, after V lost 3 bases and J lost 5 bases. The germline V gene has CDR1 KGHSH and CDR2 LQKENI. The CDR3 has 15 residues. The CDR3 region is CASSPRTGADQPQHF. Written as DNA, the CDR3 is TGTGCCAGCTCACCGCGGACAGGGGCGGATCAGCCCCAGCATTTT.

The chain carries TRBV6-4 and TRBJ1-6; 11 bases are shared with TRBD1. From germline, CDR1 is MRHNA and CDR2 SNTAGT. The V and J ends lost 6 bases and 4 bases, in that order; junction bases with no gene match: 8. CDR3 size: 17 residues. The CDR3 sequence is CASRRTGGGRYNSPLHF. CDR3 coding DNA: TGTGCCAGCAGAAGGACAGGGGGCGGAAGATATAATTCACCCCTCCACTTT.

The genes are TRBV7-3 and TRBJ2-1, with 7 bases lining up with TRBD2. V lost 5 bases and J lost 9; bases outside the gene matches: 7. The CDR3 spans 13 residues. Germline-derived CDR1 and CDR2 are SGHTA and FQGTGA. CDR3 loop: CASSRSGVGEQFF. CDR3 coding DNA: TGTGCCAGCAGCAGAAGCGGGGTGGGTGAGCAGTTCTTC.

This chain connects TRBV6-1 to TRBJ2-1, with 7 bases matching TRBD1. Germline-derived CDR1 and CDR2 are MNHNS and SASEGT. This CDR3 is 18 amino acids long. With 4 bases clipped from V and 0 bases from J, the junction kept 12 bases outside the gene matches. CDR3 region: CASSGWDRRYSSYNEQFF. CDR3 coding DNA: TGTGCCAGCAGTGGGTGGGACAGACGCTATAGCTCCTACAATGAGCAGTTCTTC.

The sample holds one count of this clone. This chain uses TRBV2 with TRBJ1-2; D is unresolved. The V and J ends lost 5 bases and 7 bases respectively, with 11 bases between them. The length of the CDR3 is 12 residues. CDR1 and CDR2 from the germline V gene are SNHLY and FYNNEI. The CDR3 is CASSPVRVGYTF. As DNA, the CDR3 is TGTGCCAGCAGTCCAGTGCGGGTTGGCTACACCTTC.

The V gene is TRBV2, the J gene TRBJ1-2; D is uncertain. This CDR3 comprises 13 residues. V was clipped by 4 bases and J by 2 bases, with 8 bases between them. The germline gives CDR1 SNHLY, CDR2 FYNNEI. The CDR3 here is CASSVGGNYGYTF. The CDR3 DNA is TGTGCCAGCAGTGTAGGAGGCAACTATGGCTACACCTTC.

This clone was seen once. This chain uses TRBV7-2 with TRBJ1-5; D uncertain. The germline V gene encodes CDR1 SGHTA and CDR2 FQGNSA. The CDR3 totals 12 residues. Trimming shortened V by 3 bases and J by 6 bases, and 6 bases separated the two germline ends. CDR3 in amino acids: CASSFPGQPQHF. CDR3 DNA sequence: TGTGCCAGCAGCTTTCCGGGTCAGCCCCAGCATTTT. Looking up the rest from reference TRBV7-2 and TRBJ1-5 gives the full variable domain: GAGVSQSPSNKVTEKGKDVELRCDPISGHTALYWYRQSLGQGLEFLIYFQGNSAPDKSGLPSDRFSAERTGGSVSTLTIQRTQQEDSAVYLCASSFPGQPQHFGDGTRLSIL.

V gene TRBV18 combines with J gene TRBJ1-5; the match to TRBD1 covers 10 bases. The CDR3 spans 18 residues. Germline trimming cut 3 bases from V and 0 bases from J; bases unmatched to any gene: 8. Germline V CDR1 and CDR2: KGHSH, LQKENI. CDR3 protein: CASSPRQGAGVSNQPQHF. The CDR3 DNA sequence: TGTGCCAGCTCACCCAGACAGGGGGCAGGGGTTAGCAATCAGCCCCAGCATTTT.

The CDR3, as DNA: TGTGCCAGCAGTTACCTTGGTACAGGGCGGTCACCCCTCCACTTT. It specifies CASSYLGTGRSPLHF. The chain carries TRBV6-5 and TRBJ1-6; D might be TRBD1 (6 bases). Trimming left V 2 bases short and J 10 bases short, with 15 bases between. This CDR3 region has 15 residues. CDR1 MNHEY and CDR2 SVGAGI come from the germline V gene.

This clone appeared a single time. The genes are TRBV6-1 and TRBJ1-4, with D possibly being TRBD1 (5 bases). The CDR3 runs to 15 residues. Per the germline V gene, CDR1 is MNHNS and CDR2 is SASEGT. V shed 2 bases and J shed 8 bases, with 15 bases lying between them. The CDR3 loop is CASSEWGDGTEKLFF. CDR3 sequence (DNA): TGTGCCAGCAGTGAATGGGGGGACGGGACGGAAAAACTGTTTTTT.

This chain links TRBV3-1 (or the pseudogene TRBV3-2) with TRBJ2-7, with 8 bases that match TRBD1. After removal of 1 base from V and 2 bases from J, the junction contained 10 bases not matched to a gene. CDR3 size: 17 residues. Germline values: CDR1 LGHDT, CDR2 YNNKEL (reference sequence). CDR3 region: CASSQAPTGTGAYEQYF. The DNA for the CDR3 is TGTGCCAGCAGCCAAGCTCCTACCGGGACAGGAGCCTACGAGCAGTACTTC.

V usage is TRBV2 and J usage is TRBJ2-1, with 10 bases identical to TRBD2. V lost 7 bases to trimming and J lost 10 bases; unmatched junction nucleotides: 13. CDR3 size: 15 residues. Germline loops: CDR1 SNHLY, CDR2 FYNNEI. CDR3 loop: CASIQSGGASGEQFF. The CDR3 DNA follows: TGTGCCAGCATCCAGAGCGGGGGGGCTTCTGGAGAGCAGTTCTTC.

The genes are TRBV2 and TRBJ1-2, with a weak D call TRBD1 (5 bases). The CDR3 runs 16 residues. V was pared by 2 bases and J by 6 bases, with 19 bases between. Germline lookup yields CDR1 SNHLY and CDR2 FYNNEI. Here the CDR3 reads CASSERGSRTGDGYTF. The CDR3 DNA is TGTGCCAGCAGTGAAAGGGGAAGTAGGACGGGAGATGGCTACACCTTC. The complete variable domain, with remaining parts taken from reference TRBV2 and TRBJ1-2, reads EPEVTQTPSHQVTQMGQEVILRCVPISNHLYFYWYRQILGQKVEFLVSFYNNEISEKSEIFDDQFSVERPDGSNFTLKIRSTKLEDSAMYFCASSERGSRTGDGYTFGSGTRLTVV.

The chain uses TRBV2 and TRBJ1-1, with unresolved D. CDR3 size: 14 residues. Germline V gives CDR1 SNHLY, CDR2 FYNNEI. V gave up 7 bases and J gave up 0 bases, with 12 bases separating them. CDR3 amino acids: CASKFGLLNTEAFF. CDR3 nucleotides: TGTGCCAGCAAATTCGGACTCCTGAACACTGAAGCTTTCTTT.

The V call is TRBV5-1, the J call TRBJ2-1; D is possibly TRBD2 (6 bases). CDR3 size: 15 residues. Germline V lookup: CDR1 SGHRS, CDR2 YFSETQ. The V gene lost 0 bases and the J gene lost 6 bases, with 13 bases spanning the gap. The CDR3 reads CASSLEGLGTNEQFF. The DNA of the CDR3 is TGCGCCAGCAGCTTGGAGGGACTTGGTACCAATGAGCAGTTCTTC.